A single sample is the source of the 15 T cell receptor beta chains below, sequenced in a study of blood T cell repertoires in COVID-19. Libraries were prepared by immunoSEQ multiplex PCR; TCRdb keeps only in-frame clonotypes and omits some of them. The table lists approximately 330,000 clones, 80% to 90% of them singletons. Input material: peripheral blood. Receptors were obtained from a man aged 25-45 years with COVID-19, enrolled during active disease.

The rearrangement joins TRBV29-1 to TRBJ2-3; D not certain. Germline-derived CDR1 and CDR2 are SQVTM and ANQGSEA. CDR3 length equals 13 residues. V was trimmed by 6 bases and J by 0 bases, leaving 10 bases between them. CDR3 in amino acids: CSVPYTSTDTQYF. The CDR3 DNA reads TGCAGCGTGCCCTATACTAGCACAGATACGCAGTATTTT.

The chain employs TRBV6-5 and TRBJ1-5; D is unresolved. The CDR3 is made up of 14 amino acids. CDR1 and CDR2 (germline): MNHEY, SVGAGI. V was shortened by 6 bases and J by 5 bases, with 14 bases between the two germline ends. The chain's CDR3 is CASSRRRVDQPQHF. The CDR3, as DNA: TGTGCCAGCAGCCGACGACGGGTTGATCAGCCCCAGCATTTT.

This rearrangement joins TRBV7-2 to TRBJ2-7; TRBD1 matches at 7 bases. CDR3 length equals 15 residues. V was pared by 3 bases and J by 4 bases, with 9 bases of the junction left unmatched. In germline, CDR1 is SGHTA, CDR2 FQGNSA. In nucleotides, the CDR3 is TGTGCCAGCAGCTTCCGACAGGGCTTTGGGTACGAGCAGTACTTC. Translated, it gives CASSFRQGFGYEQYF. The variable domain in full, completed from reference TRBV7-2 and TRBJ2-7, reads GAGVSQSPSNKVTEKGKDVELRCDPISGHTALYWYRQSLGQGLEFLIYFQGNSAPDKSGLPSDRFSAERTGGSVSTLTIQRTQQEDSAVYLCASSFRQGFGYEQYFGPGTRLTVT.

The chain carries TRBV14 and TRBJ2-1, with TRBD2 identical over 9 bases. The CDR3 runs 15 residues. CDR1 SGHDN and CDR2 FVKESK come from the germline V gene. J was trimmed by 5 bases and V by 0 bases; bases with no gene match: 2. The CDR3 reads CASSQDLAGDNEQFF. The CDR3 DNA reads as TGTGCCAGCAGCCAAGATTTAGCGGGGGACAATGAGCAGTTCTTC.

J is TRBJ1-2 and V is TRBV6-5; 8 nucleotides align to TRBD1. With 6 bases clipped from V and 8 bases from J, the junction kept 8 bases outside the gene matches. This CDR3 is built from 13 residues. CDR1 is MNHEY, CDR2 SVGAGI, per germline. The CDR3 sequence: CASRDRDRGGYTF. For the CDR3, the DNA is TGTGCCAGCAGGGACAGGGATCGAGGAGGCTACACCTTC.

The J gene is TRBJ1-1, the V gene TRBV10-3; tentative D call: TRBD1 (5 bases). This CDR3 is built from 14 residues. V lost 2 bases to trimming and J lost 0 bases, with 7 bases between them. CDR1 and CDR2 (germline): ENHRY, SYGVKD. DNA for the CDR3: TGTGCCATCAGTGAGGACAGATTGAACACTGAAGCTTTCTTT. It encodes CAISEDRLNTEAFF.

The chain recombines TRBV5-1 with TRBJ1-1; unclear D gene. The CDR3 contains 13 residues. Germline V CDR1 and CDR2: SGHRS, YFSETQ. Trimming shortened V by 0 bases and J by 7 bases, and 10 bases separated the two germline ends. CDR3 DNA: TGCGCCAGCAGCTTGGTCGCACAGAATGAAGCTTTCTTT. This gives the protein CASSLVAQNEAFF.

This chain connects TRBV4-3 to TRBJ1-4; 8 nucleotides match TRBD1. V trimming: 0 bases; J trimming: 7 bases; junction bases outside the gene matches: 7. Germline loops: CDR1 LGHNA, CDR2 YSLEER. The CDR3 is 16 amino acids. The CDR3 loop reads CASSQDWGQEGEKLFF. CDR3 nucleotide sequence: TGCGCCAGCAGCCAAGACTGGGGACAGGAGGGTGAAAAACTGTTTTTT.

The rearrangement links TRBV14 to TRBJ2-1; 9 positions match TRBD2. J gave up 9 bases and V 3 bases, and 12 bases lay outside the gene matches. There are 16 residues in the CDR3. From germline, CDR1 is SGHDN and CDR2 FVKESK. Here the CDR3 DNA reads TGTGCCAGCAGCCACCTCTCTGGGACTAGCTACGGTGAGCAGTTCTTC. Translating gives CASSHLSGTSYGEQFF.

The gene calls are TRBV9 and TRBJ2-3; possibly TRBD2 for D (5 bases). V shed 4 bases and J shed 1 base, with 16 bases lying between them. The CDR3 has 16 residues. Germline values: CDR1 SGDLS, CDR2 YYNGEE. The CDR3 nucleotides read TGTGCCAGCAGCCCCGGTAGAGGGTGGGGCACAGATACGCAGTATTTT. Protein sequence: CASSPGRGWGTDTQYF.

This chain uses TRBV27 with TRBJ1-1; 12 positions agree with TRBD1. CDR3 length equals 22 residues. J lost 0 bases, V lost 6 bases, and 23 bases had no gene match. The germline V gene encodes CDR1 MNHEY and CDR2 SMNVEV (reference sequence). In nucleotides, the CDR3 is TGTGCCAGCAGCCCCAACCTTATCCGGGACAGGGGGCTGTCGCGTATGAACACTGAAGCTTTCTTT. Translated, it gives CASSPNLIRDRGLSRMNTEAFF.

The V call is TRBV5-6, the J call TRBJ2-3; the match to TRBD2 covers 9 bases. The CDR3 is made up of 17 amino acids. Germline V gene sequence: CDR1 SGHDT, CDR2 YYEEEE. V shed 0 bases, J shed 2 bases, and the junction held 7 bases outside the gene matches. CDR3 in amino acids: CASSLGSGRTYTDTQYF. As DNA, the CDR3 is TGTGCCAGCAGCTTGGGTAGCGGGAGAACGTACACAGATACGCAGTATTTT.

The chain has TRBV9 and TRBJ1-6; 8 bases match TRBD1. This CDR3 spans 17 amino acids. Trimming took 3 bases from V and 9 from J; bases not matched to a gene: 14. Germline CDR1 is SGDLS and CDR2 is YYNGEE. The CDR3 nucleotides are TGTGCCAGCAGCGCTCAAACCTCAGGGGGCCAGGGTTCACCCCTCCACTTT. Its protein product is CASSAQTSGGQGSPLHF.

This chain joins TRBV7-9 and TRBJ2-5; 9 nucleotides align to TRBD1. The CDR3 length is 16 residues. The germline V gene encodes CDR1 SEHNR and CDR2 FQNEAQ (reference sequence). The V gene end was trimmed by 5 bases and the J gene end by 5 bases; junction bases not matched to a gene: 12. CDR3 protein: CASSPHGTGPTETQYF. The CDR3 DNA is TGTGCCAGCAGCCCCCACGGGACAGGGCCCACTGAGACCCAGTACTTC.

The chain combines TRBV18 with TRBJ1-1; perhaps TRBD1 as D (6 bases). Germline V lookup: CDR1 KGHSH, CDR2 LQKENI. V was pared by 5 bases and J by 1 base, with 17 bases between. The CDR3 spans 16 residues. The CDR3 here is CASSAPGAYRNTEAFF. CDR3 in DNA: TGTGCCAGCTCAGCCCCAGGGGCGTATCGGAACACTGAAGCTTTCTTT. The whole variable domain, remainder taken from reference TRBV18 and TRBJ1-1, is NAGVMQNPRHLVRRRGQEARLRCSPMKGHSHVYWYRQLPEEGLKFMVYLQKENIIDESGMPKERFSAEFPKEGPSILRIQQVVRGDSAAYFCASSAPGAYRNTEAFFGQGTRLTVV.